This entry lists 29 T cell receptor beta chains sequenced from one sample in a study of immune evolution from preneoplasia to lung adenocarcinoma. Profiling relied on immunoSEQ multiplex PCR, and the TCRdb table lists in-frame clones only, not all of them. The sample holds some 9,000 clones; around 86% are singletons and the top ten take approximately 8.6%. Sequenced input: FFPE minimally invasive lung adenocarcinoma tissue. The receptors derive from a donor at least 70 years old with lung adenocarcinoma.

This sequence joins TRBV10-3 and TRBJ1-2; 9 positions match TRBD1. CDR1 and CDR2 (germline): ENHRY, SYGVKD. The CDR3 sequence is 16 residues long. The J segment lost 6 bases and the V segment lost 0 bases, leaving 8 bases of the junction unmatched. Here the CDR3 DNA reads TGTGCCATCAGTGAGTCTGGGACAGGGACTAGGAATGGCTACACCTTC. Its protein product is CAISESGTGTRNGYTF.

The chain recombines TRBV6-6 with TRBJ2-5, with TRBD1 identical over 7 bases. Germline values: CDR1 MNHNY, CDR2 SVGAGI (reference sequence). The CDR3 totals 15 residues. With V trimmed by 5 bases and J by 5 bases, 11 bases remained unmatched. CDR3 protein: CASSPRTGSLETQYF. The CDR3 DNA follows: TGTGCCAGCAGTCCCCGGACAGGAAGTCTTGAGACCCAGTACTTC.

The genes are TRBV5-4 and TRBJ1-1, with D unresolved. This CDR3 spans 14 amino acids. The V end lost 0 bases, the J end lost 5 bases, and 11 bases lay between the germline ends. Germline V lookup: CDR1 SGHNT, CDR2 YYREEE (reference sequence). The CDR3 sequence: CASSLVGRETEAFF. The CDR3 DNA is TGTGCCAGCAGCTTGGTAGGGCGGGAAACTGAAGCTTTCTTT.

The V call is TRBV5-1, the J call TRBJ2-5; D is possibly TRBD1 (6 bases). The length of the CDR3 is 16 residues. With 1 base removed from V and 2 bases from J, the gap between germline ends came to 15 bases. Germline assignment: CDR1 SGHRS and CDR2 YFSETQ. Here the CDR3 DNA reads TGCGCCAGCAGCTTGCGGTCCGGGACAATACAAGAGACCCAGTACTTC. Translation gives CASSLRSGTIQETQYF.

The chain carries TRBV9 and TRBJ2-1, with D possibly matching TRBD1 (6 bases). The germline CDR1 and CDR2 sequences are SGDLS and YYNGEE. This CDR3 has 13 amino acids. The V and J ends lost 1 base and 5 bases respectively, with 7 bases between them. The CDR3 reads CASSVRTDNEQFF. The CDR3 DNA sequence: TGTGCCAGCAGCGTACGGACAGACAATGAGCAGTTCTTC.

CDR3 in amino acids: CSFGQTRGDTQYF. CDR3 in DNA: TGCAGCTTCGGGCAGACTCGTGGAGATACGCAGTATTTT. The chain has TRBV29-1 and TRBJ2-3, with D unclear. Between the trimmed V and J ends, which lost 8 bases and 5 bases, there was a span of 17 bases. This CDR3 contains 13 residues. Per germline, CDR1 SQVTM and CDR2 ANQGSEA.

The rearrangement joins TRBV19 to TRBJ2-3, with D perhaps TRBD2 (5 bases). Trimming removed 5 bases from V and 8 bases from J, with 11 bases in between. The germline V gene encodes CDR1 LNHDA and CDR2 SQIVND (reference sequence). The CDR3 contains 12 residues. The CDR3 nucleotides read TGTGCCAGTAGTGGTAGCGCGGGTACGCAGTATTTT. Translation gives CASSGSAGTQYF. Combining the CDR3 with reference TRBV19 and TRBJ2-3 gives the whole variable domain DGGITQSPKYLFRKEGQNVTLSCEQNLNHDAMYWYRQDPGQGLRLIYYSQIVNDFQKGDIAEGYSVSREKKESFPLTVTSAQKNPTAFYLCASSGSAGTQYFGPGTRLTVL.

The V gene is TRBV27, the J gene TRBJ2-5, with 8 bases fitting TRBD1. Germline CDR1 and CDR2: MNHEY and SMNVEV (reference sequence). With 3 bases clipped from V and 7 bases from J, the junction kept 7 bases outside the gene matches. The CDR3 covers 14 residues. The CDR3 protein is CASSFSGGAGTQYF. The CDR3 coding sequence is TGTGCCAGCAGTTTTTCAGGGGGCGCGGGGACCCAGTACTTC.

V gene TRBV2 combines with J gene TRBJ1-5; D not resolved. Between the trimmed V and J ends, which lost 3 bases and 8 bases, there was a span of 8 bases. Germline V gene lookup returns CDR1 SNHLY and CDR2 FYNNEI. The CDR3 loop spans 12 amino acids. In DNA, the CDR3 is TGTGCCAGCAGTGACGTCGGAGAGCCCCAGCATTTT. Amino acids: CASSDVGEPQHF.

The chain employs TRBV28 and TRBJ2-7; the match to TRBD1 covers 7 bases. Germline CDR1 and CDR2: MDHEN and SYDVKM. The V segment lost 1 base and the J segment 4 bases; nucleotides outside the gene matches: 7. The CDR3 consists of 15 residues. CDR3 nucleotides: TGTGCCAGCAGTTTATCGACAGGGTTAAGGTACGAGCAGTACTTC. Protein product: CASSLSTGLRYEQYF.

The CDR3 nucleotides read TGTGCCAGCAGTTATGGTGGCAGCGGGAGGGGCTATGGCTACACCTTC. Translated, it gives CASSYGGSGRGYGYTF. The rearrangement links TRBV28 to TRBJ1-2; D is perhaps TRBD1 (5 bases). The CDR3 is 16 residues long. Between the trimmed V and J ends, which lost 4 bases and 4 bases, there was a span of 19 bases. Germline CDR1 reads MDHEN; CDR2 reads SYDVKM.

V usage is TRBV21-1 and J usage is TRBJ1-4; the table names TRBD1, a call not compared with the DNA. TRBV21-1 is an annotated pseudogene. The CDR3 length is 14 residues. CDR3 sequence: CASRIGTGGEKLFF. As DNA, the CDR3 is TGTGCCAGCAGAATCGGGACAGGGGGCGAAAAACTGTTTTTT.

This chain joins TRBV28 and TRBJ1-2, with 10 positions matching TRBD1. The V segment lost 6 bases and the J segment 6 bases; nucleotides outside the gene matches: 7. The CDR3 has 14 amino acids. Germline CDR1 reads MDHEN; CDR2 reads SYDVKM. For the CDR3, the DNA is TGTGCCAGCAGAGACAGGGGGCAAGCGAATGGCTACACCTTC. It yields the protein CASRDRGQANGYTF.

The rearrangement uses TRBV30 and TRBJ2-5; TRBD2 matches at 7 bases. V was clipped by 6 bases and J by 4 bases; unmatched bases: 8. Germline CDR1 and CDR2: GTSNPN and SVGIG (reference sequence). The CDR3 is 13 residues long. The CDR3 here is CACSRDYRETQYF. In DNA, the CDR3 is TGTGCCTGCTCCCGGGACTATCGAGAGACCCAGTACTTC. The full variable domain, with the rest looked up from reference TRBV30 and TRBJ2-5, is SQTIHQWPATLVQPVGSPLSLECTVEGTSNPNLYWYRQAAGRGLQLLFYSVGIGQISSEVPQNLSASRPQDRQFILSSKKLLLSDSGFYLCACSRDYRETQYFGPGTRLLVL.

The CDR3 DNA reads as TGTGCCAGCAGTCGAGGGACTAGCTCCTACGAGCAGTACTTC. Protein product: CASSRGTSSYEQYF. The genes are TRBV6-5 and TRBJ2-7; 8 nucleotides agree with TRBD2. Germline V gene lookup returns CDR1 MNHEY and CDR2 SVGAGI. There are 14 residues in the CDR3. Germline trimming cut 5 bases from V and 0 bases from J; bases unmatched to any gene: 3.

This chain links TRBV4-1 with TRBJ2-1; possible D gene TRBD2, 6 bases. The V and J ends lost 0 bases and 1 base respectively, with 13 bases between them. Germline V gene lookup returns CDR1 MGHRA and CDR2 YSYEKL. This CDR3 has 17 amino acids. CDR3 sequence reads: CASSQEWEAGSYNEQFF. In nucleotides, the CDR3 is TGCGCCAGCAGCCAAGAATGGGAAGCGGGTTCCTACAATGAGCAGTTCTTC.

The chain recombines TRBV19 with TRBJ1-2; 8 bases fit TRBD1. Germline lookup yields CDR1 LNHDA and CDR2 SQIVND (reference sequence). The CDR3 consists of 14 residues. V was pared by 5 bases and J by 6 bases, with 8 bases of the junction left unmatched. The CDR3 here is CASSPRAGGHGYTF. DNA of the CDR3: TGTGCCAGTAGTCCCCGGGCAGGGGGCCATGGCTACACCTTC. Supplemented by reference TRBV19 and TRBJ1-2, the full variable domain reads DGGITQSPKYLFRKEGQNVTLSCEQNLNHDAMYWYRQDPGQGLRLIYYSQIVNDFQKGDIAEGYSVSREKKESFPLTVTSAQKNPTAFYLCASSPRAGGHGYTFGSGTRLTVV.

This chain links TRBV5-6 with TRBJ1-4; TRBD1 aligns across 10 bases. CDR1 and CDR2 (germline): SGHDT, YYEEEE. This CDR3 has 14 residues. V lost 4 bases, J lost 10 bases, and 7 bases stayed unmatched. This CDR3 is CASSIGQGGGKLFF. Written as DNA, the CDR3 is TGTGCCAGCAGCATAGGACAGGGGGGCGGAAAACTGTTTTTT. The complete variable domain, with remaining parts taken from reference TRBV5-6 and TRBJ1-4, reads DAGVTQSPTHLIKTRGQQVTLRCSPKSGHDTVSWYQQALGQGPQFIFQYYEEEERQRGNFPDRFSGHQFPNYSSELNVNALLLGDSALYLCASSIGQGGGKLFFGSGTQLSVL.

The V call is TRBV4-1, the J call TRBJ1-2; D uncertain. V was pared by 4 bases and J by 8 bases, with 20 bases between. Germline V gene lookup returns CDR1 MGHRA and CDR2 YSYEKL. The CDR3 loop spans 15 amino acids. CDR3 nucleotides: TGCGCCAGCAGCCTTCCCAACCGGGTCACCCAAGGCTACACCTTC. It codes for CASSLPNRVTQGYTF.

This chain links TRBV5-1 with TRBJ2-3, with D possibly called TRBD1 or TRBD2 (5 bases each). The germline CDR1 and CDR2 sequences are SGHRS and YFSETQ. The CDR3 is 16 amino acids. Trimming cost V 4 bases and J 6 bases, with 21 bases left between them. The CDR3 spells CASSTGTGSIFDTQYF. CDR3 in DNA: TGCGCCAGCAGCACGGGGACGGGTAGCATCTTTGATACGCAGTATTTT.

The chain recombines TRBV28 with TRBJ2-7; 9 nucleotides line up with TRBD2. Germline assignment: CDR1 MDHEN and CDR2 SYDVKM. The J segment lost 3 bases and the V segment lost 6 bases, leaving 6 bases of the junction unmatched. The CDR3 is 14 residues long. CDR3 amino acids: CASRYSGRDYEQYF. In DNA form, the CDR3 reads TGTGCCAGCAGGTATAGCGGGAGAGACTACGAGCAGTACTTC.

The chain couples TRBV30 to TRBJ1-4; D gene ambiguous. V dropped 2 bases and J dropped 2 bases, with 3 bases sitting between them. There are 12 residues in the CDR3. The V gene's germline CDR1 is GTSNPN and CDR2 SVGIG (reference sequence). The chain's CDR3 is CAWSMTNEKLFF. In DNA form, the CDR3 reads TGTGCCTGGAGTATGACTAATGAAAAACTGTTTTTT.

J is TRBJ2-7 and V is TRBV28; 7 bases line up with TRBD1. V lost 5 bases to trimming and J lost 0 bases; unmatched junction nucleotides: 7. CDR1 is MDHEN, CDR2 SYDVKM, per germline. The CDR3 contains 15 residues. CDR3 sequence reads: CASSPWTGSSYEQYF. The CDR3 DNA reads TGTGCCAGCAGTCCATGGACAGGAAGCTCCTACGAGCAGTACTTC. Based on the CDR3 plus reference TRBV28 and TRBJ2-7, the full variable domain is DVKVTQSSRYLVKRTGEKVFLECVQDMDHENMFWYRQDPGLGLRLIYFSYDVKMKEKGDIPEGYSVSREKKERFSLILESASTNQTSMYLCASSPWTGSSYEQYFGPGTRLTVT.

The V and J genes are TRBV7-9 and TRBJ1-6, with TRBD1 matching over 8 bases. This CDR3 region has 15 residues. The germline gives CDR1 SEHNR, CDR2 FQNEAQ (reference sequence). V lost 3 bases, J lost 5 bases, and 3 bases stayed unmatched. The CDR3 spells CASSLWDRHNSPLHF. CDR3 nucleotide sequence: TGTGCCAGCAGCTTGTGGGACAGGCATAATTCACCCCTCCACTTT.

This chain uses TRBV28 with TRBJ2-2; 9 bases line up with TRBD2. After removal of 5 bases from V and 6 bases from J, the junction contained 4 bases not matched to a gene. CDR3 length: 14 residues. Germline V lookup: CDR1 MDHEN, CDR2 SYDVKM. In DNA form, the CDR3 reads TGTGCCAGCAGTCGACAGCGGGAGGCCGGGGAGCTGTTTTTT. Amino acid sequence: CASSRQREAGELFF.

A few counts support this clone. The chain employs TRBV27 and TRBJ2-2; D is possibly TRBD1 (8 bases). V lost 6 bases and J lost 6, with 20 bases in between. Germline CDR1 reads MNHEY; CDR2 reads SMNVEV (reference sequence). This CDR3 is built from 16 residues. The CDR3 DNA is TGTGCCAGCAGGGAGACAGGGGCCGCGGGAGCCGGGGAGCTGTTTTTT. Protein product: CASRETGAAGAGELFF.

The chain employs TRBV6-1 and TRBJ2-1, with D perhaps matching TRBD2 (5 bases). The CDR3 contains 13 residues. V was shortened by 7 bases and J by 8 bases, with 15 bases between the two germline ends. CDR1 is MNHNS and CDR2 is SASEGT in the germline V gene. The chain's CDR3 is CASTPGWPDEQFF. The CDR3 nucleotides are TGTGCCAGCACCCCGGGGTGGCCCGATGAGCAGTTCTTC.

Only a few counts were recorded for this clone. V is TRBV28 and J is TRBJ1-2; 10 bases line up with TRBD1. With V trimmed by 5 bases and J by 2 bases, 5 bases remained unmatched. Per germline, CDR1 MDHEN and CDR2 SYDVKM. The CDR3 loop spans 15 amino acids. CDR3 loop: CASSPPGQGNYGYTF. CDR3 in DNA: TGTGCCAGCAGTCCTCCGGGACAGGGGAACTATGGCTACACCTTC.

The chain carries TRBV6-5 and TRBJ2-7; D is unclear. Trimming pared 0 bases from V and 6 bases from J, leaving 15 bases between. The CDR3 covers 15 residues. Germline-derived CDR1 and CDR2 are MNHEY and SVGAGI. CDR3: CASSYSRSGVVEQYF. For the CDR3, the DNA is TGTGCCAGCAGTTACTCGAGGAGTGGTGTTGTCGAGCAGTACTTC.